This T cell receptor beta chain was identified during a study of T cells after yellow fever vaccination. TCRdb passed the 5' RACE reads through MiXCR, listing each CDR3 protein once. The sample holds approximately 550,000 distinct CDR3 sequences, roughly 19% seen once. This clonotype was seen only a few times. Germline CDR1 is SGHTA and CDR2 is FQGNSA. Trimming removed 5 bases from V and 2 bases from J, with 10 bases in between. This CDR3 has 13 residues. The sequences come from PBMCs, collected 15 days after the yellow fever booster vaccination. The chain employs TRBV7-2 and TRBJ2-7; D perhaps matches TRBD2 (6 bases). The sequence derives from a man younger than 40 who received the YFV17D yellow fever vaccine. CDR3 sequence reads: CASSDRLAYEQYF. DNA for the CDR3: TGTGCCAGCAGCGACAGACTAGCCTACGAGCAGTACTTC. The variable domain in full, with the rest retrieved from reference TRBV7-2 and TRBJ2-7, is GAGVSQSPSNKVTEKGKDVELRCDPISGHTALYWYRQSLGQGLEFLIYFQGNSAPDKSGLPSDRFSAERTGGSVSTLTIQRTQQEDSAVYLCASSDRLAYEQYFGPGTRLTVT.